Listed below are T cell receptor beta chains from one sample, sequenced in a study of cytomegalovirus exposure and HLA in healthy donors. The data were produced by immunoSEQ multiplex PCR, yet TCRdb's version contains in-frame clones alone and is incomplete. The table lists 95,000 to 100,000 clones, approximately 74% of them singletons, with approximately 2% in the top ten. The source material was PBMCs. Source of these receptors: a woman aged 35 to 49 in good health and CMV-seronegative. The CDR3 runs from the conserved cysteine through the conserved F or W. Each record gives: V gene, clone size, CDR3 protein. Only some rows state a clone size, as once, few, many or a class for expanded clones.

>TRBV10-3|.
CAISEEGTDEKLFF
>TRBV6-6|.
CASSYGQGVSYEQYF
>TRBV4-2|.
CASRGSSAQETQYF
>TRBV14|.
CASSQDPLLAGESGSTDTQYF
>TRBV5-1|.
CASSQVGMNTEAFF
>TRBV6-1|.
CASSALLGAGGPGLIYEQYF
>TRBV7-9|few
CASTDSSGNYNEQFF
>TRBV4-1|.
CASSQDSLASEQYF
>TRBV9|once
CASSVVGIAGSTDTQYF
>TRBV4-1|.
CASSQGNRGVKNEQFF
>TRBV7-9|once
CASSLGGGRAGYNEQFF
>TRBV30|.
CAWGRFGTGDSPLHF
>TRBV11-2|.
CASSLGHRSTDTQYF
>TRBV10-3|.
CAISESSDGNQPQHF
>TRBV2|.
CASSLLPGGHGELFF
>TRBV10-2|.
CASSELYPGLAEETQYF
>TRBV27|.
CASLRYSGVSYNEQFF
>TRBV7-8|.
CASSLESRGRGNQPQHF
>TRBV30|.
CAWSVFRLAYEQYF
>TRBV11-2|once
CASRQGGQSYTGELFF
>TRBV19|.
CASSIQAGEYNEQFF
>TRBV5-1|few
CASSLDRDRGYTF
>TRBV30|.
CAWSVWGQGSQPQHF
>TRBV7-9|.
CASSLGSGVGTQYF
>TRBV28|few
CASSLYSSYEQYF
>TRBV5-1|.
CASALQGWGPDTQYF
>TRBV13|.
CASSLRQAYYGYTF
>TRBV7-8|few
CASSLELRGYQPQHF
>TRBV18|.
CASSEASNQPQHF
>TRBV7-8|once
CASSFADREDTEAFF
>TRBV11-2|.
CASSPPRTGVHEQYF
>TRBV2|.
CASSGRGSSGEQYF
>TRBV11-3|.
CASSLEQRGYNEQFF
>TRBV6-6|once
CASRPRGGDQPQHF
>TRBV18|.
CASSPSGDSNQPQHF
>TRBV6-5|.
CASSYAQTGGGNTIYF
>TRBV10-1|.
CASSESLLLSTDTQYF
>TRBV6-1|.
CASTRELATDTQYF
>TRBV27|.
CASSLGGHSPLHF
>TRBV30|.
CAWSTDVGAFGEKLFF
>TRBV6-6|once
CASSSPGDRGYNEQFF
>TRBV5-1|.
CASSLDGNEAFF
>TRBV7-8|.
CASSPLGDRGPYNEQFF